What follows are 18 T cell receptor beta chains derived from one specimen sequenced in a study of beta chain features in type 1 diabetes. Overall study findings and caveats: All four CD4+ subsets from Type 1 diabetes patients carried moderately but significantly shorter TCRB CDR3s.

Expressed TCRB transcripts were sequenced, since all the RNA that had been isolated was reverse transcribed. Data came from immunoSEQ multiplex PCR; TCRdb stores just in-frame clones and leaves some out. The data show roughly 70,000 clones, roughly half seen once. For these receptors, no antigen is known. The sequenced sample was central memory CD4+ T cells from blood. The receptors here all came from a man aged 25 to 40 with type 1 diabetes.

The chain joins TRBV2 to TRBJ2-7; 10 bases are shared with TRBD2. CDR1 and CDR2 from the germline V gene are SNHLY and FYNNEI. This CDR3 comprises 15 residues. V shed 5 bases, J shed 5 bases, and the junction held 9 bases outside the gene matches. The CDR3 is CASSPRASGSDEQYF. The CDR3 bases are TGTGCCAGCAGTCCCCGGGCTAGCGGGAGCGACGAGCAGTACTTC.

The chain carries TRBV5-1 and TRBJ1-2; D is unresolved. The germline gives CDR1 SGHRS, CDR2 YFSETQ. The CDR3 consists of 12 residues. The germline V and J ends were trimmed by 0 bases and 8 bases, with 8 bases remaining between them. The CDR3 bases are TGCGCCAGCAGCTTGGCCGGAGGGGGCTACACCTTC. It translates to CASSLAGGGYTF.

The chain uses TRBV23-1 and TRBJ2-7; 7 positions agree with TRBD1. TRBV23-1 carries the ORF label, with uncertain function. The CDR3 sequence is 16 residues long. The J segment lost 3 bases and the V segment lost 3 bases, leaving 11 bases of the junction unmatched. Written as DNA, the CDR3 is TGCGCCAGCAGTCACCAGCCCTTCCGGGACAGCTACGAGCAGTACTTC. It yields the protein CASSHQPFRDSYEQYF.

The chain joins TRBV27 to TRBJ2-7, with no clear D. The CDR3 is made up of 15 amino acids. With 5 bases removed from V and 0 bases from J, the gap between germline ends came to 14 bases. Germline V CDR1 and CDR2: MNHEY, SMNVEV (reference sequence). CDR3 in amino acids: CASSPRLGSSYEQYF. The CDR3 DNA reads TGTGCCAGCAGTCCCAGGTTAGGAAGCTCCTACGAGCAGTACTTC.

In its sample, this clone was seen a few times. The V gene is TRBV13, the J gene TRBJ2-2, with TRBD1 as a possible D gene (5 bases). Trimming removed 0 bases from V and 3 bases from J, with 8 bases in between. Germline CDR1 reads PRHDT; CDR2 reads FYEKMQ (reference sequence). There are 15 residues in the CDR3. Here the CDR3 DNA reads TGTGCCAGCAGCTTAGGGCAGGGCTACACCGGGGAGCTGTTTTTT. Encoded protein: CASSLGQGYTGELFF.

This clone turned up a few times. The chain's CDR3 is CASSVGSTGADTQYF. DNA of the CDR3: TGTGCCAGCAGTGTTGGCTCAACCGGGGCAGATACGCAGTATTTT. V usage is TRBV2 and J usage is TRBJ2-3; D possibly corresponds to TRBD2 (5 bases). Looked up from germline, CDR1 is SNHLY and CDR2 is FYNNEI. The CDR3 runs to 15 residues. V lost 4 bases to trimming and J lost 4 bases, with 15 bases between them.

The chain combines TRBV30 with TRBJ1-1; 9 bases are a match to TRBD1. The CDR3 runs to 12 residues. Looked up from germline, CDR1 is GTSNPN and CDR2 is SVGIG (reference sequence). The trim removed 5 bases at V and 4 bases at J, leaving 2 bases unmatched. The CDR3 region has the DNA TGTGCCTGGTCGGACAGGGGCACTGAAGCTTTCTTT. Translated, it gives CAWSDRGTEAFF. Full variable domain (remainder filled in from reference TRBV30 and TRBJ1-1): SQTIHQWPATLVQPVGSPLSLECTVEGTSNPNLYWYRQAAGRGLQLLFYSVGIGQISSEVPQNLSASRPQDRQFILSSKKLLLSDSGFYLCAWSDRGTEAFFGQGTRLTVV.

This chain joins TRBV5-1 and TRBJ2-5; unclear D gene. The CDR3 is made up of 13 amino acids. Germline V lookup: CDR1 SGHRS, CDR2 YFSETQ. Trimming removed 0 bases from V and 7 bases from J, with 10 bases in between. The CDR3 region is CASSLGEAATQYF. In DNA, the CDR3 is TGCGCCAGCAGCTTGGGTGAGGCTGCGACCCAGTACTTC.

On this clone: Within the sample, other DNA sequences also encode this same CDR3. The chain is built from TRBV6-5 and TRBJ1-2; the D is unclear. CDR1 MNHEY and CDR2 SVGAGI come from the germline V gene. The V end was cut by 2 bases, the J end by 5 bases, with 6 bases between. CDR3 length equals 12 residues. DNA of the CDR3: TGTGCCAGCAGTTACGCGGGTTATGGCTACACCTTC. As protein: CASSYAGYGYTF.

The J gene is TRBJ2-1, the V gene TRBV2, with 9 bases aligning to TRBD1. Germline V lookup: CDR1 SNHLY, CDR2 FYNNEI. The junction had 2 bases not matched to a gene; V was cut back by 9 bases and J by 5 bases. This CDR3 contains 12 residues. CDR3 DNA: TGTGCCAGGGACAGGGGCCACAATGAGCAGTTCTTC. This codes for CARDRGHNEQFF.

The CDR3 spells CASSLGLTLYNEQFF. CDR3 nucleotide sequence: TGTGCCAGCAGCTTGGGACTCACTCTTTACAATGAGCAGTTCTTC. V and J are TRBV7-2 and TRBJ2-1, with D possibly TRBD2 on 6 matching bases. Germline loops: CDR1 SGHTA, CDR2 FQGNSA. CDR3 length equals 15 residues. V lost 3 bases, J lost 4 bases, and 13 bases lay in between. Full variable domain (outside the CDR3, taken from reference TRBV7-2 and TRBJ2-1): GAGVSQSPSNKVTEKGKDVELRCDPISGHTALYWYRQSLGQGLEFLIYFQGNSAPDKSGLPSDRFSAERTGGSVSTLTIQRTQQEDSAVYLCASSLGLTLYNEQFFGPGTRLTVL.

This chain connects TRBV19 to TRBJ1-1; D uncertain. Germline V gene sequence: CDR1 LNHDA, CDR2 SQIVND (reference sequence). V was clipped by 7 bases and J by 1 base, with 13 bases between them. This CDR3 spans 14 amino acids. The DNA for the CDR3 is TGTGCCAGTACCCCAATACGGAGGAACACTGAAGCTTTCTTT. This encodes CASTPIRRNTEAFF.

This clone was detected a few times. V and J are TRBV11-2 and TRBJ2-1, with a tentative D call TRBD2 (6 bases). Trimming stripped 5 bases from V and 1 base from J, with 15 bases between. Per the germline V gene, CDR1 is SGHAT and CDR2 is FQNNGV. The CDR3 contains 16 residues. CDR3 sequence (DNA): TGTGCCAGCAGCACCCGAGGGGACTGGTCCTACAATGAGCAGTTCTTC. Encoded protein: CASSTRGDWSYNEQFF.

The chain is built from TRBV19 and TRBJ1-5; 10 nucleotides match TRBD1. The CDR3 covers 16 residues. V dropped 5 bases and J dropped 1; count of bases not matched to a gene: 5. From germline, CDR1 is LNHDA and CDR2 SQIVND (reference sequence). The CDR3 protein is CASSHPGQGSNQPQHF. The CDR3 bases are TGTGCCAGTAGTCATCCGGGACAGGGGAGCAATCAGCCCCAGCATTTT.

The chain is built from TRBV6-5 and TRBJ2-7; weak D call: TRBD1 (6 bases). This CDR3 has 16 amino acids. V was cut by 3 bases and J by 0 bases, with 15 bases left in between. Germline lookup yields CDR1 MNHEY and CDR2 SVGAGI. The CDR3 loop reads CASSYRGTDSSYEQYF. CDR3 nucleotides: TGTGCCAGCAGTTATAGGGGGACCGACAGCTCCTACGAGCAGTACTTC.

This clone was detected a few times. The chain uses TRBV7-9 and TRBJ2-3; no firm D call. V was shortened by 4 bases and J by 6 bases, with 11 bases between the two germline ends. The length of the CDR3 is 13 residues. Per the germline V gene, CDR1 is SEHNR and CDR2 is FQNEAQ (reference sequence). As DNA, the CDR3 is TGTGCCAGCAGCTCCCGACAATCCGATACGCAGTATTTT. Amino acids: CASSSRQSDTQYF.

The DNA of the CDR3 is TGTGCCAGCAGACAGGGGGATTCACCCCTCCACTTT. Protein sequence: CASRQGDSPLHF. This chain joins TRBV7-9 and TRBJ1-6; 8 nucleotides align to TRBD1. Trimming cost V 6 bases and J 8 bases; bases outside gene matches: 0. CDR1 is SEHNR and CDR2 is FQNEAQ in the germline V gene (reference sequence). This CDR3 region has 12 residues. The full variable domain, with the rest looked up from reference TRBV7-9 and TRBJ1-6, is DTGVSQNPRHKITKRGQNVTFRCDPISEHNRLYWYRQTLGQGPEFLTYFQNEAQLEKSRLLSDRFSAERPKGSFSTLEIQRTEQGDSAMYLCASRQGDSPLHFGNGTRLTVT.

V usage is TRBV19 and J usage is TRBJ1-1; TRBD1 matches 10 bases. The CDR3 loop spans 18 amino acids. The V gene end was trimmed by 1 base and the J gene end by 0 bases; junction bases not matched to a gene: 8. Germline V CDR1 and CDR2: LNHDA, SQIVND (reference sequence). In nucleotides, the CDR3 is TGTGCCAGTAGTATAGGAAGAGACAGGGGGCGGATGAACACTGAAGCTTTCTTT. Translating it yields CASSIGRDRGRMNTEAFF.